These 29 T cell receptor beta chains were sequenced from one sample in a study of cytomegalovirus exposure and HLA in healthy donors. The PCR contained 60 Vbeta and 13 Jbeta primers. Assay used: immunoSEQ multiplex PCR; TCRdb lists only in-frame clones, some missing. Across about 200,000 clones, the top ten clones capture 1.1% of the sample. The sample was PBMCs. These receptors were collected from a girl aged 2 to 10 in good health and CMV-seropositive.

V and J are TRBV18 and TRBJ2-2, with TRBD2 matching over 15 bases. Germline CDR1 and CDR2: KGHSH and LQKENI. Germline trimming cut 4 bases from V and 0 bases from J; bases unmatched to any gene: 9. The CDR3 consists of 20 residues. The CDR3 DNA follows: TGTGCCAGCTCACTCCGGGGACTAGCGGGAGGTCACGCGAACACCGGGGAGCTGTTTTTT. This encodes CASSLRGLAGGHANTGELFF.

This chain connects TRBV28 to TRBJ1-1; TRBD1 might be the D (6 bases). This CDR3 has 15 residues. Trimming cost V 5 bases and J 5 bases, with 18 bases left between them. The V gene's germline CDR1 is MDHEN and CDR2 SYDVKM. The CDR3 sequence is CASSGSGVGKTEAFF. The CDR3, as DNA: TGTGCCAGCAGTGGCTCAGGGGTTGGGAAAACTGAAGCTTTCTTT.

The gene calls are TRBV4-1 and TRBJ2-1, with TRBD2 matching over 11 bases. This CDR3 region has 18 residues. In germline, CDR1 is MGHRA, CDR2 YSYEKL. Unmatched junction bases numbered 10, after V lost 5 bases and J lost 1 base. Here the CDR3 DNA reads TGCGCCAGCAGCAAACTAGCGGGAGAGACAACATCCTACAATGAGCAGTTCTTC. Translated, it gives CASSKLAGETTSYNEQFF.

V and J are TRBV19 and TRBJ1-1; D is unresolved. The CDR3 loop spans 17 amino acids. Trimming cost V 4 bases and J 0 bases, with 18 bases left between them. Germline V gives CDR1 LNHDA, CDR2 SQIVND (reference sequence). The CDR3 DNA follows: TGTGCCAGTAGTACTAACAAGGACTACGCTGTGAACACTGAAGCTTTCTTT. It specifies CASSTNKDYAVNTEAFF.

The CDR3 sequence is CASSRRTSGGTQETQYF. CDR3 bases: TGTGCCAGCAGCCGCAGGACTAGCGGGGGCACCCAAGAGACCCAGTACTTC. V and J are TRBV5-4 and TRBJ2-5; 13 nucleotides match TRBD2. The germline CDR1 and CDR2 sequences are SGHNT and YYREEE (reference sequence). V lost 4 bases, J lost 1 base, and 7 bases stayed unmatched. This CDR3 comprises 17 residues.

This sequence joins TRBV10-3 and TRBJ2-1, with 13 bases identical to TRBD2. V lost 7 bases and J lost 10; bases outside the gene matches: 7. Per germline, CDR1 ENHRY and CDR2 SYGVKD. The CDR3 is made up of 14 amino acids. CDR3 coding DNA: TGTGCCATCATGCCAACTAGCGGGAGGGGGGAGCAGTTCTTC. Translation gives CAIMPTSGRGEQFF.

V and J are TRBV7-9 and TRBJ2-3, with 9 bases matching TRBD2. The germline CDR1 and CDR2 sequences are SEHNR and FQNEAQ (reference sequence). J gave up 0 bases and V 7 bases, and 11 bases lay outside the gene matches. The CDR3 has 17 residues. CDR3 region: CASTPRAGGRSTDTQYF. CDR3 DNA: TGTGCCAGCACCCCGAGAGCGGGAGGACGCAGCACAGATACGCAGTATTTT. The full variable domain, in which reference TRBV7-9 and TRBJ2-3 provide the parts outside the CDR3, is DTGVSQNPRHKITKRGQNVTFRCDPISEHNRLYWYRQTLGQGPEFLTYFQNEAQLEKSRLLSDRFSAERPKGSFSTLEIQRTEQGDSAMYLCASTPRAGGRSTDTQYFGPGTRLTVL.

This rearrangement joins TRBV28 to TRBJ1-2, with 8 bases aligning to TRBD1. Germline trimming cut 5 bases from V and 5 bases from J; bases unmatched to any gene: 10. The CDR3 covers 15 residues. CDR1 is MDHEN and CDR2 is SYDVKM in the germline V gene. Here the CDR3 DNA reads TGTGCCAGCAGTCCAGGACAGGGAGTAGGGTATGGCTACACCTTC. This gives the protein CASSPGQGVGYGYTF.

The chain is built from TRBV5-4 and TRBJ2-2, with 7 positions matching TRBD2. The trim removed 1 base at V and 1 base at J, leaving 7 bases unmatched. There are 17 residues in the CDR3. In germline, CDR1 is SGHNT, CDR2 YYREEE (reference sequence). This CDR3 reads CASSLPGASGNTGELFF. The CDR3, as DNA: TGTGCCAGCAGCTTGCCCGGGGCTAGCGGGAACACCGGGGAGCTGTTTTTT.

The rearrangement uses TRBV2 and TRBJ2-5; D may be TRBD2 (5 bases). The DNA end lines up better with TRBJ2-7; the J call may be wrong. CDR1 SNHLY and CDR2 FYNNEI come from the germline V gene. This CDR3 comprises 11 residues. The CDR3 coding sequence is TGTGCCAGCGGGAGTAGCTACGAGCAGTACTTC. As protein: CASGSSYEQYF.

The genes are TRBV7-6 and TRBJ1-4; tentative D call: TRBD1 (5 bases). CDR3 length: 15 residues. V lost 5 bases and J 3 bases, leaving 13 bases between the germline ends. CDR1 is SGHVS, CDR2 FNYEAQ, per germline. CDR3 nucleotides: TGTGCCAGCAGCCCCGGCGGGGGAGCTAATGAAAAACTGTTTTTT. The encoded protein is CASSPGGGANEKLFF. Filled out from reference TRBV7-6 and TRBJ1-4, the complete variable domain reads GAGVSQSPRYKVTKRGQDVALRCDPISGHVSLYWYRQALGQGPEFLTYFNYEAQQDKSGLPNDRFSAERPEGSISTLTIQRTEQRDSAMYRCASSPGGGANEKLFFGSGTQLSVL.

The CDR3 region is CAISESLAVSYEQYF. In nucleotides, the CDR3 is TGTGCCATCAGTGAATCCCTAGCTGTCTCGTACGAGCAGTACTTC. V usage is TRBV10-3 and J usage is TRBJ2-7, with TRBD2 as a possible D gene (5 bases). Germline assignment: CDR1 ENHRY and CDR2 SYGVKD. The CDR3 loop spans 15 amino acids. Trimming took 3 bases from V and 4 from J, leaving 16 bases between them.

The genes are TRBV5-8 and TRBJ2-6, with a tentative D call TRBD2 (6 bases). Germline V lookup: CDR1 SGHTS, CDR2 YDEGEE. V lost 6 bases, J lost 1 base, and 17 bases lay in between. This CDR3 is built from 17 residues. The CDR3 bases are TGTGCCAGCACCCCGGGAGCAGTGAGATCTGGGGCCAACGTCCTGACTTTC. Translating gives CASTPGAVRSGANVLTF.

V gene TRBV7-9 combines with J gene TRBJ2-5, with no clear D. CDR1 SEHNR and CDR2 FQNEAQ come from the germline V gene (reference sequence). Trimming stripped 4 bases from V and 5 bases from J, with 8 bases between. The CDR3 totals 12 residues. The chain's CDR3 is CASSSSLETQYF. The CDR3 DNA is TGTGCCAGCAGCTCGTCGTTGGAGACCCAGTACTTC.

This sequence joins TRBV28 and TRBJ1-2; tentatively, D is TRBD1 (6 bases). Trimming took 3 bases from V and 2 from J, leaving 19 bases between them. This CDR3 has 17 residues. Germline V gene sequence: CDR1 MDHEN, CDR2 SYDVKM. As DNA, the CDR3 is TGTGCCAGCAGTTTCCCGGACAGCAACTTACGAAACTATGGCTACACCTTC. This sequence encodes CASSFPDSNLRNYGYTF.

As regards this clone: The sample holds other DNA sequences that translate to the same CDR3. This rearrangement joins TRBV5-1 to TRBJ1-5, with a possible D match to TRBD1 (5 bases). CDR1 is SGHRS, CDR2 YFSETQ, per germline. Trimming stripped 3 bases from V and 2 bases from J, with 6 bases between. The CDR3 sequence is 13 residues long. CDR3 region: CASSSGGNQPQHF. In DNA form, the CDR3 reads TGCGCCAGCAGCTCGGGGGGCAATCAGCCCCAGCATTTT.

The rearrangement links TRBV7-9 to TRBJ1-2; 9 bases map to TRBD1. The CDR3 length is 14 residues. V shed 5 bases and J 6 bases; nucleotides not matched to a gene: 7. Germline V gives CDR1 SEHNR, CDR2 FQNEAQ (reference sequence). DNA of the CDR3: TGTGCCAGCAGCCGCCGGACAGGGGATGATGGCTACACCTTC. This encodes CASSRRTGDDGYTF.

The DNA of the CDR3 is TGTGCCAGCAGTAGTAAGGGGGAGTCCACTGAAGCTTTCTTT. It translates to CASSSKGESTEAFF. The chain links TRBV6-4 to TRBJ1-1; D may be TRBD1 (6 bases). Germline CDR1 is MRHNA and CDR2 is SNTAGT. V lost 5 bases and J 4 bases, leaving 14 bases between the germline ends. The CDR3 runs to 14 residues.

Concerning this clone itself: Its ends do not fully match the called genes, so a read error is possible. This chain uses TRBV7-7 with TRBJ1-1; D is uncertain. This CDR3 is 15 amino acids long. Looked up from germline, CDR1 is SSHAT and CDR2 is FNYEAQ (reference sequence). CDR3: CASSPYPGRETEAFF. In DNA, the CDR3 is TGTGCTAGCAGCCCGTACCCCGGACGGGAGACTGAAGCTTTCTTT. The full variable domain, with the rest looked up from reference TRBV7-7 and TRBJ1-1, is GAGVSQSPRYKVTKRGQDVTLRCDPISSHATLYWYQQALGQGPEFLTYFNYEAQPDKSGLPSDRFSAERPEGSISTLTIQRTEQRDSAMYRCASSPYPGRETEAFFGQGTRLTVV.

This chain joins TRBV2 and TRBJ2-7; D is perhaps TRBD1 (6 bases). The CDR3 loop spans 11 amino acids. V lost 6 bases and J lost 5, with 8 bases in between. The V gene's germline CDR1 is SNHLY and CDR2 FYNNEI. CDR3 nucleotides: TGTGCCAGCAGGGGGGCGGACGAGCAGTACTTC. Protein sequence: CASRGADEQYF.

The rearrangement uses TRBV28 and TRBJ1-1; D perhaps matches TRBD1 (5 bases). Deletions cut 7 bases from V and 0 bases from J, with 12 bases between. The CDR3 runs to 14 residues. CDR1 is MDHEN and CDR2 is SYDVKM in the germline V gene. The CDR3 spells CASNSGGMNTEAFF. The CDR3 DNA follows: TGTGCCAGCAACAGCGGGGGAATGAACACTGAAGCTTTCTTT.

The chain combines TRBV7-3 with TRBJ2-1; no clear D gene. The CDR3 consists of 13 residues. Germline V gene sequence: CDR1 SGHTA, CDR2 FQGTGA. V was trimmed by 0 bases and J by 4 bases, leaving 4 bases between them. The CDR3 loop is CASSLTSYNEQFF. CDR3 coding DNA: TGTGCCAGCAGCTTAACCTCTTACAATGAGCAGTTCTTC.

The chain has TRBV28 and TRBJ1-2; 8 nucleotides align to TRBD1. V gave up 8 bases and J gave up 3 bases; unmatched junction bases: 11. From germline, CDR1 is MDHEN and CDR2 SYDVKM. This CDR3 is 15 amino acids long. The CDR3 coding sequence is TGTGCCAGCGGTACCGGGACAGGCCGACACTATGGCTACACCTTC. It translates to CASGTGTGRHYGYTF.

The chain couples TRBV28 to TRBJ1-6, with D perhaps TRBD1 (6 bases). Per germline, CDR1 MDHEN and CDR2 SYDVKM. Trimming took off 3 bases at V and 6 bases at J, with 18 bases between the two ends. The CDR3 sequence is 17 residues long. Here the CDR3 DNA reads TGTGCCAGCAGTTTCCCGGGACACGAAACTTTTAATTCACCCCTCCACTTT. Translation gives CASSFPGHETFNSPLHF.

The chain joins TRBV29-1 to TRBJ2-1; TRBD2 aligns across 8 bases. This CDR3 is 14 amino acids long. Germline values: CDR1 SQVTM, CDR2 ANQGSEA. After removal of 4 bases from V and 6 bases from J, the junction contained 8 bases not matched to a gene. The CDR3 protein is CSVGVSGTPNEQFF. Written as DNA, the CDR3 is TGCAGCGTTGGTGTTAGCGGGACTCCCAATGAGCAGTTCTTC.

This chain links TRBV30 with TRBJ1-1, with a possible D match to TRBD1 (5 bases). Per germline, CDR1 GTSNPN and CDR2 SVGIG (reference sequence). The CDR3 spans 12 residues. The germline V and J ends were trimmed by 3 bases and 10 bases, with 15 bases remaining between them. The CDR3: CAWRRGRGVAFF. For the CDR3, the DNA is TGTGCCTGGAGGCGGGGGAGAGGCGTAGCTTTCTTT.

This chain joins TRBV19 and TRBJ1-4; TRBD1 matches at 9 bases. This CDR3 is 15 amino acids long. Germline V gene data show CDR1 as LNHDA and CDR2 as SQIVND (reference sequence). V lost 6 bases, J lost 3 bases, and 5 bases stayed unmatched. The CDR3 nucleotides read TGTGCCAGTAGCGCAGGACAGGGGCCTAATGAAAAACTGTTTTTT. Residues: CASSAGQGPNEKLFF.

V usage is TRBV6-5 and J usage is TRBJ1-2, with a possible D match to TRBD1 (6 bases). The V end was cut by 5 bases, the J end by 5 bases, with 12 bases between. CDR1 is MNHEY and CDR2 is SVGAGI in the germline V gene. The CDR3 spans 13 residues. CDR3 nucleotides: TGTGCCAGCAGTGCACAGGGAGGGTATGGCTACACCTTC. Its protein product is CASSAQGGYGYTF.

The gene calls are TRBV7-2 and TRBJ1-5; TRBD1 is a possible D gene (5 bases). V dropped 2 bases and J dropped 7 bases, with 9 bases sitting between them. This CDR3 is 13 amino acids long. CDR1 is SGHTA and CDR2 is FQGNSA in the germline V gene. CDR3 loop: CASSLTGGQPQHF. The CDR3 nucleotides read TGTGCCAGCAGCTTAACAGGTGGGCAGCCCCAGCATTTT.